This TCR beta chain originates from a study of CD8+ T cells in alopecia areata. Treatment described: oral pan-JAK inhibitor, 5-10 mg twice daily. Investigators isolated RNA and reverse transcribed it into cDNA to act as the sequencing template. TCRdb keeps only in-frame clones here, not all; method: immunoSEQ multiplex PCR. Of about 200,000 clones listed, around 64% are singletons. Germline CDR1 SQVTM, CDR2 ANQGSEA. This CDR3 contains 13 residues. V was clipped by 7 bases and J by 3 bases; unmatched bases: 6. This clone has a single count. Additional DNA sequences in this sample encode the identical CDR3.

This sample comprised CD4+ T cells sorted from blood, obtained around week 50, from a patient treated with tofacitinib. The chain uses TRBV29-1 and TRBJ2-7, with 10 bases identical to TRBD1. The TCR sequence derives from a human donor with alopecia areata. The CDR3 loop is CSAAGQGFYEQYF. The CDR3 DNA reads TGCAGCGCCGCGGGACAGGGGTTCTACGAGCAGTACTTC.